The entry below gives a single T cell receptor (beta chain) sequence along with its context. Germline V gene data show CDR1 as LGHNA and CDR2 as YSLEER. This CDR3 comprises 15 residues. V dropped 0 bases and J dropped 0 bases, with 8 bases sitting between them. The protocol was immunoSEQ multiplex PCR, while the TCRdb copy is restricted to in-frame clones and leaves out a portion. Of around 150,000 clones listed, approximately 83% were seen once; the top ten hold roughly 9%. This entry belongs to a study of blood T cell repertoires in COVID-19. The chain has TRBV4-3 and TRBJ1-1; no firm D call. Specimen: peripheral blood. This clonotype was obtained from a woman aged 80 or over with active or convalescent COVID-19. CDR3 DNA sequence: TGCGCCAGCAGCCAAGAAGCCAGGCTGAACACTGAAGCTTTCTTT. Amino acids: CASSQEARLNTEAFF.